This is a list of T cell receptor beta chains from one sample in a study of Graves' ophthalmopathy and Graves' hyperthyroidism. TCRdb re-called the multiplex PCR reads through MiXCR, storing one row per CDR3 protein. The top ten clones hold around 10% of a sample with 900,000 to 1,200,000 distinct CDR3 sequences, about 36% of them seen once. The sequencing sample was made of peripheral blood or thyroid tissue (not recorded which). These receptors came from an adult man with Graves' hyperthyroidism. CDR3s include the opening cysteine and the closing phenylalanine or tryptophan. Each record gives: V gene, J gene, clone size, D gene, CDR3 protein, CDR3 DNA. D genes are given only for firm matches. Clone size is not always given. Where it is, it says once, few, many or a class for expanded clones.

>TRBV7-9|TRBJ2-7|-|-
CASSPRGFSPEQYF
TGTGCCAGCAGTCCCAGAGGATTTAGCCCCGAGCAGTACTTC
>TRBV6-5|TRBJ1-6|-|-
CASSYGGRESPLHF
TGTGCCAGCAGTTACGGCGGTAGGGAATCACCCCTCCACTTT
>TRBV29-1|TRBJ2-7|-|TRBD2
CSVGCGGYEQYF
TGCAGCGTTGGATGCGGGGGGTACGAGCAGTACTTC
>TRBV3-1|TRBJ1-6|few|-
CASSQDRQGRSPLHF
TGTGCCAGCAGCCAAGATCGGCAGGGTCGTTCACCCCTCCACTTT
>TRBV12-3/TRBV12-4|TRBJ1-1|-|-
CASSFSWGGTEAFF
TGTGCCAGCAGTTTTTCGTGGGGGGGAACTGAAGCTTTCTTT
>TRBV7-9|TRBJ2-2|-|-
CASSWRGLGELFF
TGTGCCAGCAGCTGGAGGGGGCTCGGGGAGCTGTTTTTT
>TRBV7-2|TRBJ2-3|few|TRBD2
CASSPGLATTDTQYF
TGTGCCAGCAGCCCGGGACTAGCCACCACAGATACGCAGTATTTT
>TRBV10-3|TRBJ1-1|-|TRBD1
CAIRAGSGQVHTEAFF
TGTGCCATCAGGGCAGGGTCAGGACAGGTTCACACTGAAGCTTTCTTT
>TRBV20-1|TRBJ2-5|-|TRBD2
CSATKRASGGLKTQYF
TGCAGTGCTACGAAGAGGGCTAGCGGGGGGTTAAAGACCCAGTACTTC
>TRBV7-9|TRBJ2-5|-|-
CASSLKLGAAQYF
TGTGCCAGCAGCTTAAAGTTAGGGGCCGCCCAGTACTTC
>TRBV28|TRBJ1-3|-|-
CASSQLHGPSGNTIYF
TGTGCCAGCAGTCAACTCCACGGTCCCTCTGGAAACACCATATATTTT
>TRBV6-5|TRBJ1-1|-|-
CASSYEGDSEAFF
TGTGCCAGCAGTTACGAAGGGGACTCTGAAGCTTTCTTT
>TRBV6-2/TRBV6-3|TRBJ2-2|-|-
CASSPSANTGELFF
TGTGCCAGCAGTCCTAGCGCCAACACCGGGGAGCTGTTTTTT
>TRBV7-9|TRBJ1-1|many|-
CASSLYGAEAFF
TGTGCCAGCAGCTTATATGGGGCTGAAGCTTTCTTT
>TRBV5-1|TRBJ2-3|once|TRBD1
CASSQGQGARGTDTQYF
TGCGCCAGCAGCCAGGGACAGGGGGCGCGTGGCACAGATACGCAGTATTTT
>TRBV28|TRBJ1-2|-|TRBD1
CASSLGTGRFFTF
TGTGCCAGCAGTTTGGGGACAGGGCGATTCTTCACCTTC
>TRBV12-3/TRBV12-4|TRBJ2-5|many|-
CASSSGEETQYF
TGTGCCAGCAGCTCTGGAGAAGAGACCCAGTACTTC
>TRBV15|TRBJ2-2|many|TRBD2
CATSGYVAGGPGELFF
TGTGCCACCAGCGGCTACGTAGCGGGTGGCCCCGGGGAGCTGTTTTTT
>TRBV2|TRBJ2-7|many|-
CASSEATWVYEQYF
TGTGCCAGCAGTGAGGCCACTTGGGTCTACGAGCAGTACTTC
>TRBV7-8|TRBJ2-5|many|-
CASTPDSWWETQYF
TGTGCCAGCACCCCGGACAGTTGGTGGGAGACCCAGTACTTC
>TRBV25-1|TRBJ1-1|-|-
CASLDPGNTEAFF
TGTGCCAGCTTGGACCCTGGGAACACTGAAGCTTTCTTT
>TRBV4-3|TRBJ1-1|-|-
CASSQDRQGSNAEAFF
TGCGCCAGCAGCCAAGATAGGCAGGGAAGTAACGCTGAAGCTTTCTTT
>TRBV30|TRBJ2-5|few|-
CAWSADLQETQYF
TGTGCCTGGTCAGCGGACCTCCAAGAGACCCAGTACTTC
>TRBV29-1|TRBJ1-2|-|-
CSVWDSGNTF
TGCAGCGTTTGGGACTCTGGAAACACCTTC
>TRBV6-2/TRBV6-3|TRBJ1-6|-|-
CASSRRLPLERSPLHF
TGTGCCAGCAGTCGAAGGCTCCCCCTAGAAAGGTCACCCCTCCACTTT
>TRBV19|TRBJ2-7|many|-
CASSIRGPGGYEQYF
TGTGCCAGTAGTATCCGAGGACCCGGAGGCTACGAGCAGTACTTC
>TRBV4-3|TRBJ1-4|many|TRBD1
CASSHGDRRHNEKLFF
TGCGCCAGCAGCCATGGGGACAGGCGGCATAATGAAAAACTGTTTTTT
>TRBV12-5|TRBJ2-7|-|-
CASSSGQKVQYF
TGTGCTAGCAGTTCCGGACAGAAGGTGCAGTACTTC
>TRBV5-1|TRBJ1-1|many|-
CASSLGGLVNTEAFF
TGCGCCAGCAGCTTGGGGGGTCTCGTGAACACTGAAGCTTTCTTT
>TRBV30|TRBJ2-7|-|-
CAGTGLYEQYF
TGTGCCGGAACCGGACTGTACGAGCAGTACTTC
>TRBV6-5|TRBJ2-5|-|-
CASSSQGWYQETQYF
TGTGCCAGCAGTTCCCAGGGTTGGTACCAAGAGACCCAGTACTTC
>TRBV19|TRBJ2-7|-|-
CASSILATTGEQYF
TGTGCCAGTAGTATTTTGGCGACCACGGGGGAGCAGTACTTC
>TRBV7-6|TRBJ1-2|-|TRBD1
CASSLRTGGVRGGYTF
TGTGCCAGCAGCTTAAGGACAGGGGGCGTACGTGGTGGCTACACCTTC
>TRBV7-3|TRBJ2-7|-|-
CAGSLSTREQYF
TGTGCCGGCAGCTTATCAACACGCGAGCAGTACTTC
>TRBV7-9|TRBJ1-5|-|-
CASSRLQHF
TGTGCCAGCAGCCGCCTCCAGCATTTT
>TRBV5-1|TRBJ2-7|-|TRBD1
CASSATTGGVSYEQYF
TGCGCCAGCAGCGCTACGACAGGGGGCGTTAGCTACGAGCAGTACTTC
>TRBV7-9|TRBJ1-3|many|-
CASSLAVASSGNTIYF
TGTGCCAGCAGCTTGGCGGTTGCCAGCTCTGGAAACACCATATATTTT
>TRBV7-9|TRBJ2-5|-|-
CASSETRTQYF
TGTGCCAGCAGCGAAACGAGGACCCAGTACTTC
>TRBV2|TRBJ2-6|-|-
CASTPTGPSSGANVLTF
TGTGCCAGCACTCCTACAGGGCCATCCTCTGGGGCCAACGTCCTGACTTTC
>TRBV7-9|TRBJ2-7|-|TRBD2
CASPLAVYYEQYF
TGTGCCAGCCCTCTAGCGGTGTACTACGAGCAGTACTTC
>TRBV25-1|TRBJ2-7|few|-
CARGGFAYEQYF
TGTGCTAGGGGTGGTTTTGCCTACGAGCAGTACTTC
>TRBV7-8|TRBJ2-5|many|-
CASSFGLQGSETQYF
TGTGCCAGCAGCTTCGGGTTACAGGGTAGCGAGACCCAGTACTTC
>TRBV25-1|TRBJ1-3|-|-
CASSELWNTIYF
TGTGCCAGCAGTGAATTGTGGAACACCATATATTTT
>TRBV5-1|TRBJ1-4|many|TRBD1
CASSSGQTNEKLFF
TGTGCCAGCAGCTCGGGACAGACGAATGAAAAACTGTTTTTT
>TRBV29-1|TRBJ2-7|-|TRBD2
CSVGGIGYEQYF
TGCAGCGTGGGAGGGATCGGGTACGAGCAGTACTTC
>TRBV9|TRBJ2-2|-|-
CASSPRPLASNTGELFF
TGTGCCAGCAGCCCTCGACCTTTAGCGTCGAACACCGGGGAGCTGTTTTTT
>TRBV7-3|TRBJ2-3|-|-
CASSPRRTSTDTQYF
TGTGCCAGCAGCCCCCGAAGGACTAGCACAGATACGCAGTATTTT